One sample yielded the 29 T cell receptor beta chains listed below, sequenced in a study of graft-versus-host responses after intestinal transplantation. TCRdb's copy holds only in-frame clones and misses some; the assay was immunoSEQ multiplex PCR. The sample includes tens of thousands of clones, roughly four fifths of them seen just once. Their cognate antigens are unknown. Sample: unstimulated CD8+ T cells sorted from spleen or lymph node cells, taken before intestinal transplant. The receptors stem from a human donor who received an intestinal transplant.

The chain links TRBV7-9 to TRBJ2-3; D uncertain. CDR3 length: 12 residues. Germline V gives CDR1 SEHNR, CDR2 FQNEAQ (reference sequence). Deletions cut 3 bases from V and 5 bases from J, with 6 bases between. The CDR3 nucleotides read TGTGCCAGCAGCTTGTTAGTAGATACGCAGTATTTT. Amino acids: CASSLLVDTQYF.

The chain is built from TRBV7-9 and TRBJ2-3; 7 positions match TRBD1. Germline CDR1 and CDR2: SEHNR and FQNEAQ (reference sequence). The CDR3 runs 15 residues. After removal of 5 bases from V and 2 bases from J, the junction contained 7 bases not matched to a gene. In DNA, the CDR3 is TGTGCCAGCAGCCGAGACAGGGTTCCCACAGATACGCAGTATTTT. This encodes CASSRDRVPTDTQYF.

This chain joins TRBV7-2 and TRBJ2-1; 7 bases line up with TRBD1. The CDR3 runs to 17 residues. V dropped 0 bases and J dropped 5; count of bases not matched to a gene: 10. Looked up from germline, CDR1 is SGHTA and CDR2 is FQGNSA. DNA for the CDR3: TGTGCCAGCAGCTTAGCGGAAATAGGGGGCTTAGACAATGAGCAGTTCTTC. Its translation: CASSLAEIGGLDNEQFF.

The rearrangement joins TRBV10-2 to TRBJ2-1, with D perhaps TRBD1 or TRBD2 (5 bases each). Trimming shortened V by 1 base and J by 0 bases, and 7 bases separated the two germline ends. This CDR3 is built from 15 residues. CDR1 and CDR2 from the germline V gene are WSHSY and SAAADI. The CDR3 protein is CASSEWGSSYNEQFF. The CDR3 DNA reads TGCGCCAGCAGTGAGTGGGGGAGCTCCTACAATGAGCAGTTCTTC.

The rearrangement joins TRBV4-1 to TRBJ2-7; D not resolved. CDR1 is MGHRA and CDR2 is YSYEKL in the germline V gene. The length of the CDR3 is 13 residues. Trimming left V 4 bases short and J 4 bases short, with 11 bases between. The CDR3 nucleotides are TGCGCCAGCAGCCCCACCCGAGATTACGAGCAGTACTTC. It yields the protein CASSPTRDYEQYF.

The V gene is TRBV11-1, the J gene TRBJ2-7, with a tentative D call TRBD2 (5 bases). The CDR3 length is 12 residues. Trimming cost V 3 bases and J 4 bases, with 7 bases left between them. The germline gives CDR1 SGHAT, CDR2 FQDESV (reference sequence). The CDR3 DNA is TGTGCCAGCAGCTTCGAGGGTTACGAGCAGTACTTC. This sequence encodes CASSFEGYEQYF.

V and J are TRBV9 and TRBJ2-1, with TRBD2 matching 8 bases. Per the germline V gene, CDR1 is SGDLS and CDR2 is YYNGEE. Unmatched junction bases numbered 1, after V lost 0 bases and J lost 2 bases. This CDR3 contains 15 residues. The CDR3, as DNA: TGTGCCAGCAGCGTAGCGGGGGGGCCCTACAATGAGCAGTTCTTC. Translating it yields CASSVAGGPYNEQFF. Using reference TRBV9 and TRBJ2-1 for the parts outside the CDR3, the full variable domain is DSGVTQTPKHLITATGQRVTLRCSPRSGDLSVYWYQQSLDQGLQFLIQYYNGEERAKGNILERFSAQQFPDLHSELNLSSLELGDSALYFCASSVAGGPYNEQFFGPGTRLTVL.

The V call is TRBV9, the J call TRBJ1-2; the match to TRBD1 covers 10 bases. The ends lost 3 bases at V and 2 bases at J; junction bases unmatched: 7. The CDR3 has 16 amino acids. Germline CDR1 is SGDLS and CDR2 is YYNGEE. CDR3 loop: CASSAGTGALNYGYTF. As DNA, the CDR3 is TGTGCCAGCAGCGCCGGGACAGGGGCCCTCAACTATGGCTACACCTTC.

This clone was counted a few times. V gene TRBV4-1 combines with J gene TRBJ2-2; 9 bases line up with TRBD2. Losses at the gene ends were 4 bases for V and 4 bases for J; bases not matched to a gene: 4. CDR1 and CDR2 from the germline V gene are MGHRA and YSYEKL. This CDR3 has 15 residues. The CDR3 spells CASSPGLASTGELFF. The CDR3 DNA reads as TGCGCCAGCAGCCCGGGACTAGCTTCCACCGGGGAGCTGTTTTTT.

The V call is TRBV28, the J call TRBJ1-4, with unresolved D. Germline V gene lookup returns CDR1 MDHEN and CDR2 SYDVKM. V was clipped by 6 bases and J by 6 bases, with 14 bases between them. This CDR3 spans 14 amino acids. The CDR3 reads CASRESVGDEKLFF. DNA of the CDR3: TGTGCCAGCAGGGAGAGCGTTGGGGATGAAAAACTGTTTTTT.

The J gene is TRBJ2-3, the V gene TRBV29-1; D gene uncertain. The CDR3 has 14 amino acids. The V gene lost 7 bases and the J gene lost 2 bases, with 16 bases spanning the gap. Per germline, CDR1 SQVTM and CDR2 ANQGSEA. CDR3 amino acids: CSDRAPGPTDTQYF. The DNA for the CDR3 is TGCAGCGACCGGGCCCCCGGACCCACAGATACGCAGTATTTT.

A single count supports this clone. This sequence joins TRBV5-4 and TRBJ2-7; TRBD1 matches 7 bases. Per the germline V gene, CDR1 is SGHNT and CDR2 is YYREEE (reference sequence). V was clipped by 2 bases and J by 2 bases; unmatched bases: 1. The CDR3 totals 13 residues. The CDR3 loop reads CASSFGTAYEQYF. The CDR3 bases are TGTGCCAGCAGCTTCGGGACAGCCTACGAGCAGTACTTC.

In this sample, this clone turned up a few times. A much larger clone lies a single base off, so this may be a read error. The rearrangement joins TRBV4-2 to TRBJ2-3; D ambiguous. Trimming took 4 bases from V and 3 from J, leaving 14 bases between them. Germline V gene sequence: CDR1 LGHNA, CDR2 YNFKEQ. This CDR3 is 15 amino acids long. The CDR3 sequence: CASSLGQVRTDTQYF. The CDR3 DNA sequence: TGTGCCAGCAGCCTAGGTCAGGTACGGACAGATACGCAGTATTTT.

V and J are TRBV27 and TRBJ2-1; TRBD2 aligns across 8 bases. With 2 bases clipped from V and 5 bases from J, the junction kept 2 bases outside the gene matches. Germline values: CDR1 MNHEY, CDR2 SMNVEV (reference sequence). This CDR3 has 14 amino acids. CDR3: CASSLAGGDNEQFF. CDR3 DNA sequence: TGTGCCAGCAGTTTAGCGGGGGGCGACAATGAGCAGTTCTTC.

The chain carries TRBV2 and TRBJ1-2, with 8 bases that match TRBD1. The CDR3 consists of 14 residues. Losses at the gene ends were 5 bases for V and 4 bases for J; bases not matched to a gene: 6. Germline-derived CDR1 and CDR2 are SNHLY and FYNNEI. The CDR3 sequence is CASSSGTGLYGYTF. In DNA form, the CDR3 reads TGTGCCAGCAGTTCCGGGACAGGACTCTATGGCTACACCTTC.

This chain joins TRBV28 and TRBJ2-5, with a possible D match to TRBD1 (6 bases). Trimming took off 8 bases at V and 0 bases at J, with 7 bases between the two ends. CDR1 and CDR2 from the germline V gene are MDHEN and SYDVKM. The CDR3 sequence is 12 residues long. The CDR3 nucleotides read TGTGCCAGCGGACAGAACCAAGAGACCCAGTACTTC. As protein: CASGQNQETQYF.

V is TRBV15 and J is TRBJ1-2, with TRBD1 as a possible D gene (6 bases). V lost 0 bases and J lost 4, with 21 bases in between. Germline V gene sequence: CDR1 LNHNV, CDR2 YYDKDF (reference sequence). The CDR3 totals 18 residues. The CDR3 bases are TGTGCCACCAGCAGAGATTGGGGCCCTAGACAGGCCTTCTATGGCTACACCTTC. Translation gives CATSRDWGPRQAFYGYTF.

The gene calls are TRBV5-3 and TRBJ2-7, with 8 nucleotides matching TRBD1. TRBV5-3 is an ORF; its function is uncertain. J gave up 5 bases and V 4 bases, and 14 bases lay outside the gene matches. The CDR3 runs to 16 residues. The CDR3 nucleotides read TGTGCCAGAAGCGCTTGTCGGGACAGGCCACCTCACGAGCAGTACTTC. This codes for CARSACRDRPPHEQYF.

This rearrangement joins TRBV5-6 to TRBJ1-2; 8 bases are a match to TRBD1. The length of the CDR3 is 14 residues. Germline lookup yields CDR1 SGHDT and CDR2 YYEEEE. J lost 2 bases, V lost 4 bases, and 4 bases had no gene match. CDR3 loop: CASSLRTGNYGYTF. DNA of the CDR3: TGTGCCAGCAGCCTGCGGACAGGGAACTATGGCTACACCTTC.

The chain joins TRBV6-5 to TRBJ1-5; tentative D call: TRBD1 (5 bases). Trimming took 6 bases from V and 0 from J, leaving 9 bases between them. The germline V gene has CDR1 MNHEY and CDR2 SVGAGI. The length of the CDR3 is 14 residues. The CDR3 protein is CASRTEYSNQPQHF. CDR3 coding DNA: TGTGCCAGCAGGACAGAGTATAGCAATCAGCCCCAGCATTTT.

The chain joins TRBV9 to TRBJ2-2; 9 bases line up with TRBD2. The junction had 5 bases not matched to a gene; V was cut back by 0 bases and J by 5 bases. Per germline, CDR1 SGDLS and CDR2 YYNGEE. The CDR3 length is 16 residues. The CDR3 loop reads CASSVVAGVGTGELFF. The CDR3 coding sequence is TGTGCCAGCAGCGTAGTAGCGGGAGTAGGGACCGGGGAGCTGTTTTTT.

This CDR3 reads CAISALLSGRTYEQYF. DNA for the CDR3: TGTGCCATCAGTGCCCTCCTTAGCGGGAGGACCTACGAGCAGTACTTC. The chain recombines TRBV10-3 with TRBJ2-7, with TRBD2 matching 10 bases. Germline trimming cut 4 bases from V and 2 bases from J; bases unmatched to any gene: 8. The germline gives CDR1 ENHRY, CDR2 SYGVKD. The CDR3 has 16 residues.

In the case of this clone: Different DNA sequences within this sample yield the same CDR3. The V gene is TRBV6-5, the J gene TRBJ1-1; D call uncertain. Trimming pared 4 bases from V and 5 bases from J, leaving 5 bases between. The germline V gene encodes CDR1 MNHEY and CDR2 SVGAGI. This CDR3 region has 11 residues. The CDR3 is CASSFGTEAFF. CDR3 bases: TGTGCCAGCAGTTTTGGAACTGAAGCTTTCTTT.

The rearrangement joins TRBV4-1 to TRBJ2-7; 8 bases map to TRBD2. The CDR3 spans 15 residues. Unmatched junction bases numbered 4, after V lost 1 base and J lost 2 bases. Per germline, CDR1 MGHRA and CDR2 YSYEKL. CDR3 loop: CASSQVLAGAYEQYF. The DNA of the CDR3 is TGCGCCAGCAGCCAAGTTCTAGCGGGCGCCTACGAGCAGTACTTC.

A single count supports this clone. The J gene is TRBJ2-1, the V gene TRBV25-1; the D is unclear. The germline gives CDR1 MGHDK, CDR2 SYGVNS. There are 13 residues in the CDR3. V lost 2 bases and J 7 bases, leaving 9 bases between the germline ends. CDR3 DNA: TGTGCCAGCAGTGAACTTATAGGGAATGAGCAGTTCTTC. Translated, it gives CASSELIGNEQFF.

The chain recombines TRBV4-1 with TRBJ2-7; D gene uncertain. Germline CDR1 and CDR2: MGHRA and YSYEKL. V was cut by 1 base and J by 0 bases, with 10 bases left in between. The CDR3 contains 15 residues. CDR3 residues: CASSQGDPSSYEQYF. The DNA of the CDR3 is TGCGCCAGCAGCCAAGGGGATCCGAGCTCCTACGAGCAGTACTTC.

This clone appeared once. The J gene is TRBJ2-5, the V gene TRBV9; the match to TRBD1 covers 7 bases. The V gene end was trimmed by 4 bases and the J gene end by 2 bases; junction bases not matched to a gene: 8. The CDR3 length is 15 residues. Germline assignment: CDR1 SGDLS and CDR2 YYNGEE. The CDR3 is CASSPAGTDQETQYF. The CDR3, as DNA: TGTGCCAGCAGCCCCGCTGGGACAGATCAAGAGACCCAGTACTTC.

The sample holds a few counts of this clone. The rearrangement joins TRBV5-6 to TRBJ1-1; D gene uncertain. Trimming took off 2 bases at V and 3 bases at J, with 5 bases between the two ends. Germline V lookup: CDR1 SGHDT, CDR2 YYEEEE. The CDR3 totals 12 residues. In nucleotides, the CDR3 is TGTGCCAGCAGCTTACTAGACACTGAAGCTTTCTTT. It is translated as CASSLLDTEAFF.

This chain links TRBV30 with TRBJ1-5, with 9 bases matching TRBD1. This CDR3 contains 14 residues. Trimming at V came to 2 bases and at J to 7 bases, leaving 6 bases not matched to a gene. From germline, CDR1 is GTSNPN and CDR2 SVGIG (reference sequence). The CDR3, as DNA: TGTGCCTGGAGTACGGGACAGGGAAGACAGCCCCAGCATTTT. Protein: CAWSTGQGRQPQHF. The full variable domain, its missing parts supplied by reference TRBV30 and TRBJ1-5, is SQTIHQWPATLVQPVGSPLSLECTVEGTSNPNLYWYRQAAGRGLQLLFYSVGIGQISSEVPQNLSASRPQDRQFILSSKKLLLSDSGFYLCAWSTGQGRQPQHFGDGTRLSIL.